This T cell receptor (beta chain) was retrieved from a study of blood T cell repertoires in COVID-19. How the authors handled the data: Scientists estimated how many nucleated cells there were by amplifying reference gene primers. Some clones are missing from TCRdb's copy, which holds only in-frame ones; the method was immunoSEQ multiplex PCR. From that table come the V and J calls and clone size; the DNA was used to work out D and trimming. The sample holds 300,000 to 350,000 clones; over 80% are singletons and the top ten take less than 5.5%. The sequencing input was PBMCs or T cells enriched from blood (not recorded which). This sequence originates from a young man who had recovered from COVID-19.

The CDR3 DNA follows: TGTGCCAGCACGGTCGGGCAGAGGGTGAACACTGAAGCTTTCTTT. Translating gives CASTVGQRVNTEAFF. The rearrangement joins TRBV2 to TRBJ1-1; D ambiguous. The germline gives CDR1 SNHLY, CDR2 FYNNEI. Trimming removed 7 bases at V and 0 bases at J, with 15 bases between. CDR3 size: 15 residues.